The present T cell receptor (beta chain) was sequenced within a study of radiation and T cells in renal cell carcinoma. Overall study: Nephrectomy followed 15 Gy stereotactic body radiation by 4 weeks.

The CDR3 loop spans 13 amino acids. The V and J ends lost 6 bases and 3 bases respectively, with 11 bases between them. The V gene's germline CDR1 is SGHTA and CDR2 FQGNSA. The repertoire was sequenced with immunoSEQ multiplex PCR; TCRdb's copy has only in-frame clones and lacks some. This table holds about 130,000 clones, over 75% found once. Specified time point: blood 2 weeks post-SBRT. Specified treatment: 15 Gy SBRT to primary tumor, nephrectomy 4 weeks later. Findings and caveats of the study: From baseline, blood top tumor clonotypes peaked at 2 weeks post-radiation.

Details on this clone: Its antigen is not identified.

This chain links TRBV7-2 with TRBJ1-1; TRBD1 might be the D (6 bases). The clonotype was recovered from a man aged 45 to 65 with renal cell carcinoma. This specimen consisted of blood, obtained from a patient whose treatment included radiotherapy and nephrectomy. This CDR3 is CASRAQGDTEAFF. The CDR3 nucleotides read TGTGCCAGCAGAGCACAGGGAGACACTGAAGCTTTCTTT.